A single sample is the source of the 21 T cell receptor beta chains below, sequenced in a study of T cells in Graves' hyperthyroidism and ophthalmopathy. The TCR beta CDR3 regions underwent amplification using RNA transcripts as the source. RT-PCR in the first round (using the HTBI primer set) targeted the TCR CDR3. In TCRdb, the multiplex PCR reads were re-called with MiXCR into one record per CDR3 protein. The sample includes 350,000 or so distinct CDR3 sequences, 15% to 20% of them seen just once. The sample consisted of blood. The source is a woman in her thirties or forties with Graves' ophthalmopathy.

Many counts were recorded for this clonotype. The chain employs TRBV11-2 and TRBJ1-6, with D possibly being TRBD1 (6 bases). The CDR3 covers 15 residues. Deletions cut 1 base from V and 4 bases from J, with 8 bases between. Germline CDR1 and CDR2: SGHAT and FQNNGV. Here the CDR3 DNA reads TGTGCCAGCAGCTTAGGGACAGTTTATAATTCACCCCTCCACTTT. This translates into CASSLGTVYNSPLHF.

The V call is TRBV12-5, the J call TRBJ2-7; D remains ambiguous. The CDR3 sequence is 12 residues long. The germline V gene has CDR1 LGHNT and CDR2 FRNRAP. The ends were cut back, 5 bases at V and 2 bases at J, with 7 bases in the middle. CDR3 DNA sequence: TGTGCTAGTGGTCCAGAGGCCTACGAGCAGTACTTC. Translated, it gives CASGPEAYEQYF.

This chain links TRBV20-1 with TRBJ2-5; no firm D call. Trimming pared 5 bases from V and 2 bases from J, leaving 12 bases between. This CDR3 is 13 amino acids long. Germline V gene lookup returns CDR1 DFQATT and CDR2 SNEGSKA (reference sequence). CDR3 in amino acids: CSAQLPGQETQYF. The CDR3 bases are TGCAGTGCTCAACTCCCCGGGCAAGAGACCCAGTACTTC.

The CDR3 spells CASSSEANYEQYF. The CDR3 DNA reads as TGTGCCAGCAGCTCAGAGGCGAACTACGAGCAGTACTTC. This sequence joins TRBV7-6 and TRBJ2-7; D not resolved. The CDR3 is made up of 13 amino acids. V was shortened by 4 bases and J by 3 bases, with 10 bases between the two germline ends. Germline V gene data show CDR1 as SGHVS and CDR2 as FNYEAQ.

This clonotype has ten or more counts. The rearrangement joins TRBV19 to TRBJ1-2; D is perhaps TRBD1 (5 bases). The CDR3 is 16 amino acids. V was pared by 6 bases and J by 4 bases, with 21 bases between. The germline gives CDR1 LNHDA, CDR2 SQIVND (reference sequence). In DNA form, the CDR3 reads TGTGCCAGTAGAAGAGAGATCTACAGGCTGGTCTATGGCTACACCTTC. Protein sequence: CASRREIYRLVYGYTF.

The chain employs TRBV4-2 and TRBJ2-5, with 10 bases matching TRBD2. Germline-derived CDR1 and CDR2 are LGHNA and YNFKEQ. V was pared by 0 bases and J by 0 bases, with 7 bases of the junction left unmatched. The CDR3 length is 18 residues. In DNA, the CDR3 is TGTGCCAGCAGCCAAGATCCAGCGGGAGGGTCGTACCAAGAGACCCAGTACTTC. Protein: CASSQDPAGGSYQETQYF.

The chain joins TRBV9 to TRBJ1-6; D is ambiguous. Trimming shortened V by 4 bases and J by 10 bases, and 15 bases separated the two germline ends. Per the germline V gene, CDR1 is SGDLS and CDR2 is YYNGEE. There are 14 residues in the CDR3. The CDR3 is CASSPPRSESPLHF. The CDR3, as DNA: TGTGCCAGCAGCCCCCCTAGGAGCGAATCACCCCTCCACTTT.

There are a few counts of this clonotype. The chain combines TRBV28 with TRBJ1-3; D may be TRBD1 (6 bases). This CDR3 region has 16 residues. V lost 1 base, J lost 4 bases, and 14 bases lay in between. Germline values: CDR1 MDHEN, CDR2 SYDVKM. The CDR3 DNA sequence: TGTGCCAGCAGTTTATCGGCCGCGGGGGCCGGAAACACCATATATTTT. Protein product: CASSLSAAGAGNTIYF.

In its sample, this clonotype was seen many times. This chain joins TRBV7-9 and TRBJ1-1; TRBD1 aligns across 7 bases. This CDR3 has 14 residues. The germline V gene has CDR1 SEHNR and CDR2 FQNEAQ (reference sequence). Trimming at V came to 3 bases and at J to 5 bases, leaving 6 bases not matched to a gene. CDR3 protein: CASSFPEGATEAFF. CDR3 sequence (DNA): TGTGCCAGCAGCTTCCCGGAGGGGGCTACTGAAGCTTTCTTT.

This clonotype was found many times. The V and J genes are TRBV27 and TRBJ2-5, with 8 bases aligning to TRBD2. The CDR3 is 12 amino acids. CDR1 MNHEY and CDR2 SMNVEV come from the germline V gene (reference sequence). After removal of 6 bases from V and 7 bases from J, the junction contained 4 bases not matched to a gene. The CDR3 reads CASSGRGGTQYF. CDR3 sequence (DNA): TGTGCCAGCAGCGGGAGGGGGGGGACCCAGTACTTC.

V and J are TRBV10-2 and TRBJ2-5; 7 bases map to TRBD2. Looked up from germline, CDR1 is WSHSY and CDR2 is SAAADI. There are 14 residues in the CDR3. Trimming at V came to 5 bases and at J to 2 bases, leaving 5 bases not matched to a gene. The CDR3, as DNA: TGCGCCAGCAGTCCGGGGGGTAGACAAGAGACCCAGTACTTC. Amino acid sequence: CASSPGGRQETQYF.

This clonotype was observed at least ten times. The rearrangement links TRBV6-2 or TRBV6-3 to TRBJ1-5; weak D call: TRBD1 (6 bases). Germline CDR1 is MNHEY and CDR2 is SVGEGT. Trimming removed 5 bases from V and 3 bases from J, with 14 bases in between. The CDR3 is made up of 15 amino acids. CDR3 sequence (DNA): TGTGCCAGCAGTGGACCCAGGGGACTCAATCAGCCCCAGCATTTT. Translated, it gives CASSGPRGLNQPQHF.

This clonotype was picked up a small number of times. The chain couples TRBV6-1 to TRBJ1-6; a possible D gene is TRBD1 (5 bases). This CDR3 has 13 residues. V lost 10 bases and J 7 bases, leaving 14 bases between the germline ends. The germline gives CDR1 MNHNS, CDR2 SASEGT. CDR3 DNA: TGTGCCACTGGGGCGAACGAAAATTCACCCCTCCACTTT. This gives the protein CATGANENSPLHF.

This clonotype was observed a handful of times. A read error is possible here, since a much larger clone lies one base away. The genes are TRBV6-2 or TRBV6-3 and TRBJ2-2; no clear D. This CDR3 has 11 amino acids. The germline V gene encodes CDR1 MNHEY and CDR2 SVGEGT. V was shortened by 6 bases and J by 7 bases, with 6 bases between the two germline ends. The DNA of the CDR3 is TGTGCCAGCAGGACGGTCGGGGAGCTGTTTTTT. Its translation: CASRTVGELFF.

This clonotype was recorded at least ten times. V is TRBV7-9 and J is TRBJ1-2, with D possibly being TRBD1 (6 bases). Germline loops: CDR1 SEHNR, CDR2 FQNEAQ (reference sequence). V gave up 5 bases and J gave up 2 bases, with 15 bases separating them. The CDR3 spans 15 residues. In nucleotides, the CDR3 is TGTGCCAGCAGCCATGGGACATCCGGAAACTATGGCTACACCTTC. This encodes CASSHGTSGNYGYTF.

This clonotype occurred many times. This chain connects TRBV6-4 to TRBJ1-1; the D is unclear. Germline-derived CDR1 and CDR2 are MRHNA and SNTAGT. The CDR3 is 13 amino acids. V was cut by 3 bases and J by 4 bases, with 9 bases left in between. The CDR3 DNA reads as TGTGCCAGCAGTGAGCAGGACGGCACTGAAGCTTTCTTT. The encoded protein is CASSEQDGTEAFF.

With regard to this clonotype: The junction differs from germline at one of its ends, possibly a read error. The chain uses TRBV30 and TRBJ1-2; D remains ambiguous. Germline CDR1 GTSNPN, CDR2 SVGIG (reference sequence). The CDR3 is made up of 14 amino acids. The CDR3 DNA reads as TGTGCCTGGAGTCCAACTGGAGGGAGCTATGGCTACATCTTC. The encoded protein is CAWSPTGGSYGYIF.

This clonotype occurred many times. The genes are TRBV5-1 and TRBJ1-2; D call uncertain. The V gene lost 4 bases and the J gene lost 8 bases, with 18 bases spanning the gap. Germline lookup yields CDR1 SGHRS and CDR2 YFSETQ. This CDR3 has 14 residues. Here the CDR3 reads CASSTSSAWKGYTF. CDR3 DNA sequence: TGCGCCAGCAGCACCTCCAGTGCCTGGAAGGGCTACACCTTC.

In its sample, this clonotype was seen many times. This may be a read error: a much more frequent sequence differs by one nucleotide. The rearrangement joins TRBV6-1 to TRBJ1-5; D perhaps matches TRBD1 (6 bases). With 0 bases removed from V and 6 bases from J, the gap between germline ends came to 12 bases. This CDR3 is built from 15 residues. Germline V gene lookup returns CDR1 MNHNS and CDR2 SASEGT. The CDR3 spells CASSEAGQWSQPQHF. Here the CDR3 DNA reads TGTGCCAGCAGTGAAGCTGGACAGTGGAGTCAGCCCCAGCATTTT.

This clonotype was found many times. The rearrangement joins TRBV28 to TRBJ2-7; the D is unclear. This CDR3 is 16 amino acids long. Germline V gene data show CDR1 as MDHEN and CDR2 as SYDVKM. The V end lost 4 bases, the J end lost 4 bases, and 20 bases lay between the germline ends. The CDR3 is CASSSRGHPYWYEQYF. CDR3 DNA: TGTGCCAGCAGTTCAAGAGGCCACCCCTATTGGTACGAGCAGTACTTC.

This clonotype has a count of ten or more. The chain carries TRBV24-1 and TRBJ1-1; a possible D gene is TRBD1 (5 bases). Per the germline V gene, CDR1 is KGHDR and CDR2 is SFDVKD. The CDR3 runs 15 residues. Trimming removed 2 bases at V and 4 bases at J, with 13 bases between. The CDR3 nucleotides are TGTGCCACCAGTGATTCAGGGTCGGAAGGCACTGAAGCTTTCTTT. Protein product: CATSDSGSEGTEAFF.